This entry features one T cell receptor beta chain sequence. This specimen belongs to a study of shared clonotypes between healthy human individuals. The V and J ends lost 5 bases and 2 bases respectively, with 13 bases between them. The V gene's germline CDR1 is SGHAT and CDR2 FQNNGV. This CDR3 has 15 amino acids. Assay used: immunoSEQ multiplex PCR; TCRdb lists only in-frame clones, some missing. This repertoire shows over a million clones, roughly 96% found once; its top ten account for roughly 1.2%. The sample comprised naive CD4+ T cells sorted from blood. The subset: CD45RA+ positively selected. V and J are TRBV11-2 and TRBJ1-5; D possibly corresponds to TRBD1 (5 bases). The receptor's source is a man aged 25 to 45 in good health. CDR3: CASSETSGGNQPQHF. Written as DNA, the CDR3 is TGTGCCAGCAGCGAAACCTCGGGGGGCAATCAGCCCCAGCATTTT.